These 30 T cell receptor beta chains originate from one sample sequenced in a study of identifying expanded T cells in peripheral blood (dated by TCRdb to about 2019). Library generation was performed with the immunoSEQ multiplex PCR assay. TCRdb's version of the immuneACCESS table is confined to in-frame rearrangements and falls short of the full clone set. An unresolved V gene accounts for under half of the shortfall where checked; the remainder is of unknown origin. The sample has 85,000 to 100,000 clones on record, roughly 88% of them singletons. Roughly 4% of the sample rests with the top ten. Input material: blood. These receptor sequences come from a person aged 18 to 70 in good health.

This clone was detected only once. The J gene is TRBJ2-1, the V gene TRBV19, with a tentative D call TRBD2 (5 bases). This CDR3 spans 15 amino acids. Looked up from germline, CDR1 is LNHDA and CDR2 is SQIVND (reference sequence). V lost 4 bases and J 0 bases, leaving 10 bases between the germline ends. The CDR3 nucleotides are TGTGCCAGTAGTAACTGGCGGGCCTCCTACAATGAGCAGTTCTTC. Protein product: CASSNWRASYNEQFF. The full variable domain, with the rest looked up from reference TRBV19 and TRBJ2-1, is DGGITQSPKYLFRKEGQNVTLSCEQNLNHDAMYWYRQDPGQGLRLIYYSQIVNDFQKGDIAEGYSVSREKKESFPLTVTSAQKNPTAFYLCASSNWRASYNEQFFGPGTRLTVL.

The rearrangement joins TRBV27 to TRBJ2-7; TRBD2 is a possible D gene (6 bases). The V end was cut by 7 bases, the J end by 1 base, with 14 bases between. The germline V gene has CDR1 MNHEY and CDR2 SMNVEV (reference sequence). This CDR3 has 14 amino acids. In nucleotides, the CDR3 is TGTGCCAGCATGGCCGGAGGGGTGTCCTACGAGCAGTACTTC. It translates to CASMAGGVSYEQYF.

This clone was seen just once. The chain joins TRBV5-1 to TRBJ1-5; no definite D call. The CDR3 sequence is 16 residues long. Deletions cut 3 bases from V and 11 bases from J, with 24 bases between. Per the germline V gene, CDR1 is SGHRS and CDR2 is YFSETQ. The CDR3 sequence is CASSYADRGNRVSQHF. The CDR3 region has the DNA TGCGCCAGCAGCTATGCTGACCGGGGTAACCGGGTTTCCCAGCATTTT.

This clone was observed a single time. The V call is TRBV12-5, the J call TRBJ2-1; TRBD2 might be the D (5 bases). The CDR3 runs to 12 residues. The germline V gene has CDR1 LGHNT and CDR2 FRNRAP. Trimming shortened V by 5 bases and J by 4 bases, and 6 bases separated the two germline ends. CDR3 region: CASGGSYNEQFF. Written as DNA, the CDR3 is TGTGCTAGTGGTGGGAGTTACAATGAGCAGTTCTTC.

The chain links TRBV10-3 to TRBJ2-3; 11 positions match TRBD2. Unmatched junction bases numbered 2, after V lost 4 bases and J lost 5 bases. The germline CDR1 and CDR2 sequences are ENHRY and SYGVKD. This CDR3 spans 14 amino acids. This CDR3 reads CAISGLAGRDTQYF. Here the CDR3 DNA reads TGTGCCATCAGTGGACTAGCGGGGCGAGATACGCAGTATTTT.

The chain carries TRBV4-2 and TRBJ1-4; D might be TRBD1 (6 bases). The V gene lost 5 bases and the J gene lost 14 bases, with 15 bases spanning the gap. CDR1 is LGHNA and CDR2 is YNFKEQ in the germline V gene. This CDR3 region has 12 residues. The CDR3 bases are TGTGCCAGCAGCGCCCAGGACAGCAAGCTGTTTTTT. Translation gives CASSAQDSKLFF.

This clone occurred a few times. The J gene is TRBJ1-1, the V gene TRBV9; 7 nucleotides agree with TRBD1. Germline values: CDR1 SGDLS, CDR2 YYNGEE. After removal of 3 bases from V and 7 bases from J, the junction contained 6 bases not matched to a gene. The CDR3 is 13 amino acids. CDR3 in DNA: TGTGCCAGCAGCGCGGGGACAGCGGGTGAAGCTTTCTTT. Protein product: CASSAGTAGEAFF.

This clone has just one count. The chain combines TRBV2 with TRBJ2-7, with D maybe TRBD2 (5 bases). The ends were cut back, 3 bases at V and 0 bases at J, with 9 bases in the middle. Germline CDR1 and CDR2: SNHLY and FYNNEI. The CDR3 runs 14 residues. The CDR3 here is CASSEGSLSYEQYF. The CDR3 bases are TGTGCCAGCAGTGAGGGGAGCCTCTCCTACGAGCAGTACTTC.

This chain joins TRBV6-1 and TRBJ2-1; 7 nucleotides align to TRBD2. The CDR3 has 15 residues. Per the germline V gene, CDR1 is MNHNS and CDR2 is SASEGT. Trimming took 5 bases from V and 0 from J; bases not matched to a gene: 4. The CDR3 nucleotides read TGTGCCAGCAGTCGAGCGGGGATCTCCTACAATGAGCAGTTCTTC. It specifies CASSRAGISYNEQFF.

V and J are TRBV4-3 and TRBJ2-2; D unresolved. The germline gives CDR1 LGHNA, CDR2 YSLEER. V lost 0 bases to trimming and J lost 7 bases, with 12 bases between them. The CDR3 consists of 15 residues. CDR3 protein: CASSQDLAGRGELFF. The CDR3, as DNA: TGCGCCAGCAGCCAAGATCTGGCAGGTCGCGGGGAGCTGTTTTTT.

The chain uses TRBV2 and TRBJ2-7; 12 positions match TRBD2. There are 14 residues in the CDR3. Germline V gene lookup returns CDR1 SNHLY and CDR2 FYNNEI. V dropped 7 bases and J dropped 3; count of bases not matched to a gene: 4. This chain's CDR3 is CASKRTSGNYEQYF. Here the CDR3 DNA reads TGTGCCAGCAAGAGGACTAGCGGGAACTACGAGCAGTACTTC.

The genes are TRBV5-1 and TRBJ2-5; perhaps TRBD1 as D (5 bases). Between the trimmed V and J ends, which lost 2 bases and 5 bases, there was a span of 19 bases. The CDR3 is 16 residues long. Germline CDR1 and CDR2: SGHRS and YFSETQ. CDR3 DNA: TGCGCCAGCAGCTTACGGACAATCTCAGGAGAGGAGACCCAGTACTTC. This codes for CASSLRTISGEETQYF.

This clone was seen more than once but under ten times. The chain couples TRBV7-7 to TRBJ2-7; the D gene is possibly TRBD1 (5 bases). Deletions cut 3 bases from V and 9 bases from J, with 21 bases between. CDR1 SSHAT and CDR2 FNYEAQ come from the germline V gene (reference sequence). The CDR3 is 15 residues long. The CDR3 reads CASSFRARVIFGQYF. In DNA form, the CDR3 reads TGTGCCAGCAGCTTCAGGGCAAGGGTGATTTTTGGGCAGTACTTC.

V is TRBV5-1 and J is TRBJ2-1; 12 nucleotides agree with TRBD2. The CDR3 is made up of 17 amino acids. Germline V gene lookup returns CDR1 SGHRS and CDR2 YFSETQ. V trimming: 1 base; J trimming: 2 bases; junction bases outside the gene matches: 4. The CDR3 here is CASSLRSSGRAYNEQFF. The CDR3 region has the DNA TGCGCCAGCAGCTTGCGTTCTAGCGGGAGGGCCTACAATGAGCAGTTCTTC. Looking up the rest from reference TRBV5-1 and TRBJ2-1 gives the full variable domain: KAGVTQTPRYLIKTRGQQVTLSCSPISGHRSVSWYQQTPGQGLQFLFEYFSETQRNKGNFPGRFSGRQFSNSRSEMNVSTLELGDSALYLCASSLRSSGRAYNEQFFGPGTRLTVL.

The chain joins TRBV30 to TRBJ2-2; 11 bases map to TRBD2. V was clipped by 2 bases and J by 4 bases; unmatched bases: 6. Germline lookup yields CDR1 GTSNPN and CDR2 SVGIG (reference sequence). This CDR3 has 16 residues. The CDR3 coding sequence is TGTGCCTGGAGTCCCGTAGCGGGAGGGGGCACCGGGGAGCTGTTTTTT. Amino acid sequence: CAWSPVAGGGTGELFF.

V usage is TRBV5-1 and J usage is TRBJ2-1, with D unclear. Deletions cut 0 bases from V and 8 bases from J, with 15 bases between. Looked up from germline, CDR1 is SGHRS and CDR2 is YFSETQ. The CDR3 is 15 amino acids. CDR3 in amino acids: CASSLGPAGRDEQFF. CDR3 DNA sequence: TGCGCCAGCAGCTTGGGACCCGCCGGTCGGGATGAGCAGTTCTTC.

The chain uses TRBV11-1 and TRBJ2-3; D is possibly TRBD1 (5 bases). The V end lost 5 bases, the J end lost 0 bases, and 12 bases lay between the germline ends. Germline V gene sequence: CDR1 SGHAT, CDR2 FQDESV (reference sequence). The CDR3 is 15 amino acids. CDR3 region: CASSLLTESTDTQYF. In DNA form, the CDR3 reads TGTGCCAGCAGCCTGCTGACAGAGAGCACAGATACGCAGTATTTT. The complete variable domain, with remaining parts taken from reference TRBV11-1 and TRBJ2-3, reads EAEVAQSPRYKITEKSQAVAFWCDPISGHATLYWYRQILGQGPELLVQFQDESVVDDSQLPKDRFSAERLKGVDSTLKIQPAELGDSAMYLCASSLLTESTDTQYFGPGTRLTVL.

The chain joins TRBV30 to TRBJ2-1; 8 positions match TRBD2. The CDR3 is 13 residues long. J was trimmed by 6 bases and V by 2 bases; bases with no gene match: 3. CDR1 and CDR2 (germline): GTSNPN, SVGIG (reference sequence). This CDR3 reads CAWSSGSGNEQFF. CDR3 DNA sequence: TGTGCCTGGAGTAGCGGGAGCGGCAATGAGCAGTTCTTC.

This sequence joins TRBV20-1 and TRBJ2-1; D is uncertain. Trimming stripped 6 bases from V and 2 bases from J, with 5 bases between. The germline gives CDR1 DFQATT, CDR2 SNEGSKA (reference sequence). CDR3 length equals 11 residues. The CDR3 loop reads CSASAYNEQFF. For the CDR3, the DNA is TGCAGTGCCTCCGCCTACAATGAGCAGTTCTTC.

V gene TRBV6-4 combines with J gene TRBJ2-3; possible D gene TRBD1, 7 bases. The CDR3 is made up of 15 amino acids. Trimming stripped 3 bases from V and 4 bases from J, with 14 bases between. Germline V gene sequence: CDR1 MRHNA, CDR2 SNTAGT. CDR3 loop: CASSEAGGGSDTQYF. The CDR3, as DNA: TGTGCCAGCAGTGAGGCAGGGGGAGGATCAGATACGCAGTATTTT.

As DNA, the CDR3 is TGTGCCAGCAAGGGGGGCCCCTACGAGCAGTACTTC. Encoded protein: CASKGGPYEQYF. The chain carries TRBV6-5 and TRBJ2-7, with D possibly being TRBD1 or TRBD2 (6 bases each). V was cut by 7 bases and J by 2 bases, with 9 bases left in between. The V gene's germline CDR1 is MNHEY and CDR2 SVGAGI. This CDR3 has 12 residues.

The rearrangement uses TRBV28 and TRBJ1-5; unclear D gene. There are 16 residues in the CDR3. Germline V CDR1 and CDR2: MDHEN, SYDVKM. V gave up 2 bases and J gave up 2 bases, with 13 bases separating them. DNA for the CDR3: TGTGCCAGCAGTTTAACCTGGCAGGAGGGCAATCAGCCCCAGCATTTT. Translating gives CASSLTWQEGNQPQHF.

The chain employs TRBV19 and TRBJ2-7; 10 bases align to TRBD1. Trimming took 5 bases from V and 2 from J; bases not matched to a gene: 6. This CDR3 has 15 residues. From germline, CDR1 is LNHDA and CDR2 SQIVND (reference sequence). CDR3 bases: TGTGCCAGTAGTTTTTCGACAGGGGGCACCTACGAGCAGTACTTC. Translated: CASSFSTGGTYEQYF.

This clone has only one observation. CDR3 nucleotides: TGTGCCAGCAGCTTAGGGGGAACCTACGAGCAGTACTTC. This gives the protein CASSLGGTYEQYF. This rearrangement joins TRBV11-2 to TRBJ2-7; D unresolved. From germline, CDR1 is SGHAT and CDR2 FQNNGV. The V end lost 1 base, the J end lost 2 bases, and 6 bases lay between the germline ends. This CDR3 comprises 13 residues.

V usage is TRBV9 and J usage is TRBJ1-4, with TRBD1 as a possible D gene (5 bases). The V end lost 4 bases, the J end lost 4 bases, and 11 bases lay between the germline ends. The CDR3 is 14 amino acids. The germline CDR1 and CDR2 sequences are SGDLS and YYNGEE. CDR3 in DNA: TGTGCCAGCAGCTCCAGGGACCTTAATGAAAAACTGTTTTTT. This encodes CASSSRDLNEKLFF.

The chain combines TRBV30 with TRBJ2-7, with TRBD1 identical over 10 bases. Germline loops: CDR1 GTSNPN, CDR2 SVGIG (reference sequence). This CDR3 contains 18 residues. V dropped 2 bases and J dropped 1; count of bases not matched to a gene: 14. The CDR3: CAWSRGTGAFRPSYEQYF. CDR3 coding DNA: TGTGCCTGGAGTCGAGGGACAGGGGCTTTTCGGCCTTCCTACGAGCAGTACTTC.

The chain uses TRBV27 and TRBJ2-7, with 16 bases identical to TRBD2. Per the germline V gene, CDR1 is MNHEY and CDR2 is SMNVEV (reference sequence). The J segment lost 3 bases and the V segment lost 5 bases, leaving 10 bases of the junction unmatched. This CDR3 contains 18 residues. The CDR3 spells CASSPKGLAGGQIYEQYF. Here the CDR3 DNA reads TGTGCCAGCAGTCCCAAGGGACTAGCGGGGGGGCAAATCTACGAGCAGTACTTC.

The chain combines TRBV27 with TRBJ1-2; possible D gene TRBD1, 6 bases. V was shortened by 7 bases and J by 8 bases, with 14 bases between the two germline ends. The length of the CDR3 is 12 residues. The V gene's germline CDR1 is MNHEY and CDR2 SMNVEV (reference sequence). This CDR3 is CASIVKTGGYTF. The CDR3 DNA sequence: TGTGCCAGCATCGTCAAGACAGGCGGCTACACCTTC.

V gene TRBV5-1 combines with J gene TRBJ2-7; D not resolved. The germline CDR1 and CDR2 sequences are SGHRS and YFSETQ. Trimming stripped 2 bases from V and 6 bases from J, with 6 bases between. This CDR3 region has 11 residues. The CDR3 protein is CASSFRREQYF. CDR3 bases: TGCGCCAGCAGCTTCAGGCGCGAGCAGTACTTC. Variable domain in full (rest from reference TRBV5-1 and TRBJ2-7): KAGVTQTPRYLIKTRGQQVTLSCSPISGHRSVSWYQQTPGQGLQFLFEYFSETQRNKGNFPGRFSGRQFSNSRSEMNVSTLELGDSALYLCASSFRREQYFGPGTRLTVT.

The chain uses TRBV5-1 and TRBJ2-7; D is unresolved. Trimming stripped 2 bases from V and 2 bases from J, with 14 bases between. The CDR3 runs to 15 residues. Germline CDR1 reads SGHRS; CDR2 reads YFSETQ. The CDR3: CASSFDLETPYEQYF. The CDR3 DNA follows: TGCGCCAGCAGCTTCGACTTGGAAACCCCCTACGAGCAGTACTTC.